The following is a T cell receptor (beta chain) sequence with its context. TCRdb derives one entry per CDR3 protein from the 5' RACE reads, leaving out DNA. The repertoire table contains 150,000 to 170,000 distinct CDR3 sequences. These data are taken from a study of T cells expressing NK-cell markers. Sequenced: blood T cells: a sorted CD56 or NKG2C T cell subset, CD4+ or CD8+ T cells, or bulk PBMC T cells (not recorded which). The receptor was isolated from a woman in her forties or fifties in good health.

The CDR3 loop is CASRGKRSWETQYF. The rearrangement links TRBV14 to TRBJ2-5. Germline lookup yields CDR1 SGHDN and CDR2 FVKESK. The CDR3 covers 14 residues.